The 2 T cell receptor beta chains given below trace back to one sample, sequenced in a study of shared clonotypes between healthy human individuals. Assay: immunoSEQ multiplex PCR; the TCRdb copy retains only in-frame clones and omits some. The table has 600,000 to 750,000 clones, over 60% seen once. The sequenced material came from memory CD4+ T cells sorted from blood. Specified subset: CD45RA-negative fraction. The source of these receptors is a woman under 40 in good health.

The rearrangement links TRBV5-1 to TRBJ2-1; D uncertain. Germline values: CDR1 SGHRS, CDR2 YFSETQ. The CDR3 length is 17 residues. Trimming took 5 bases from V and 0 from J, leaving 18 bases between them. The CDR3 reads CASSLVGIVSSYNEQFF. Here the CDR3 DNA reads TGCGCCAGCAGTTTAGTGGGGATCGTTAGCTCCTACAATGAGCAGTTCTTC. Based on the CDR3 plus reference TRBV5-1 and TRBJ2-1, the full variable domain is KAGVTQTPRYLIKTRGQQVTLSCSPISGHRSVSWYQQTPGQGLQFLFEYFSETQRNKGNFPGRFSGRQFSNSRSEMNVSTLELGDSALYLCASSLVGIVSSYNEQFFGPGTRLTVL.

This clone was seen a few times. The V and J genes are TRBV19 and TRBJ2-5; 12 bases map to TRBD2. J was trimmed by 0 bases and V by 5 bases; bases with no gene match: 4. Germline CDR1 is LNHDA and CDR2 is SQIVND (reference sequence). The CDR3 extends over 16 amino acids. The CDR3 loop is CASSLRLAGDQETQYF. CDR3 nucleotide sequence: TGTGCCAGTAGTCTACGACTAGCGGGGGACCAAGAGACCCAGTACTTC.